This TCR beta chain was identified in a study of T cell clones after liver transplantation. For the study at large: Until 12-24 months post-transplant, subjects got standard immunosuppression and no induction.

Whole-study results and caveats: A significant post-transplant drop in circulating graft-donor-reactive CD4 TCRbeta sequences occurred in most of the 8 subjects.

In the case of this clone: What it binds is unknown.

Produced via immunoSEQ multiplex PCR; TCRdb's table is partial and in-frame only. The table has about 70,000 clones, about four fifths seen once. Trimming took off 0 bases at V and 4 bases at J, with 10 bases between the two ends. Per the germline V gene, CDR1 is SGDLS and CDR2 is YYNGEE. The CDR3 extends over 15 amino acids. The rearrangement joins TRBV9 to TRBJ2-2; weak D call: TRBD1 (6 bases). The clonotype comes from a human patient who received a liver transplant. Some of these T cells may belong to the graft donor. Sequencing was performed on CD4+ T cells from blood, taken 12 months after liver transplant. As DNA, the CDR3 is TGTGCCAGCAGCGTAGCAGGGGCATCCACCGGGGAGCTGTTTTTT. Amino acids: CASSVAGASTGELFF.